This T cell receptor beta chain was captured by sequencing in a study of monozygotic twins with cystic fibrosis. Sequenced by immunoSEQ multiplex PCR; TCRdb stores in-frame clones only, minus some. Of about 30,000 clones detected, just under 85% appear once; the ten largest clones hold 0.88%. V dropped 5 bases and J dropped 1; count of bases not matched to a gene: 7. Germline V gene data show CDR1 as MGHRA and CDR2 as YSYEKL. The CDR3 extends over 16 amino acids. Sequencing input: blood. This clonotype was sampled from a girl aged 2 to 9 with cystic fibrosis. The chain is built from TRBV4-1 and TRBJ2-3, with TRBD2 matching 9 bases. The CDR3 nucleotides read TGCGCCAGCAGCTTACGACTAGCGGACGGCACAGATACGCAGTATTTT. Translation: CASSLRLADGTDTQYF.